The present entry profiles one T cell receptor (beta chain) with its context. Antigen: not known. The data are from a study of response to subunit inactivated influenza vaccine. The study, taken as a whole, reports: The authors put forward the suggestion that each seasonal influenza vaccination may bring in only a limited number of new T cells.

TCRdb processed the RT-PCR reads anew with MiXCR; each CDR3 protein has one entry. The data contain 530,000 or so distinct CDR3 sequences, approximately 15% of them singletons. The material sequenced was PBMCs from blood, taken 11 to 12 days after vaccination. The source is a man aged 45-60 years who received an inactivated influenza vaccine.

The CDR3 spells CATSRDLAGGSYNEQFF. The CDR3 coding sequence is TGTGCCACCAGCAGAGATCTAGCGGGAGGGTCCTACAATGAGCAGTTCTTC. The rearrangement links TRBV15 to TRBJ2-1, with 12 bases matching TRBD2. This CDR3 is built from 17 residues. The ends lost 0 bases at V and 1 base at J; junction bases unmatched: 1. Per the germline V gene, CDR1 is LNHNV and CDR2 is YYDKDF (reference sequence).